The 30 T cell receptor beta chains given below trace back to one sample, sequenced in a study of blood T cell repertoires in COVID-19. The data were produced by immunoSEQ multiplex PCR, yet TCRdb's version contains in-frame clones alone and is incomplete. The table has about 310,000 clones, 87% seen once. Sequenced material: PBMCs or T cells enriched from blood (not recorded which). Receptor source: a woman aged 18-29 years who had recovered from COVID-19.

The J gene is TRBJ2-7, the V gene TRBV7-6, with D perhaps matching TRBD2 (6 bases). V was clipped by 3 bases and J by 0 bases, with 15 bases between them. This CDR3 has 16 residues. The germline V gene encodes CDR1 SGHVS and CDR2 FNYEAQ. CDR3 bases: TGTGCCAGCAGCTTGTTCACGGGGGTTCTCTCCTACGAGCAGTACTTC. This encodes CASSLFTGVLSYEQYF.

Points on this clone: Other DNA sequences within the sample encode an identical CDR3. This chain uses TRBV6-5 with TRBJ1-2; 7 bases match TRBD1. Germline V gene sequence: CDR1 MNHEY, CDR2 SVGAGI. The length of the CDR3 is 14 residues. The trim removed 3 bases at V and 4 bases at J, leaving 5 bases unmatched. CDR3 sequence reads: CASSYGGQPYGYTF. The CDR3 nucleotides read TGTGCCAGCAGTTATGGGGGACAGCCCTATGGCTACACCTTC.

This chain uses TRBV29-1 with TRBJ1-1; D possibly corresponds to TRBD1 (6 bases). The CDR3 spans 11 residues. V lost 5 bases and J lost 6, with 10 bases in between. Per the germline V gene, CDR1 is SQVTM and CDR2 is ANQGSEA. In nucleotides, the CDR3 is TGCAGCGTTTCGGACAGCTCTGAAGCTTTCTTT. This encodes CSVSDSSEAFF.

The chain has TRBV7-9 and TRBJ1-2; a weak D match, TRBD1 (6 bases). The germline V and J ends were trimmed by 1 base and 8 bases, with 14 bases remaining between them. CDR1 and CDR2 (germline): SEHNR, FQNEAQ (reference sequence). The CDR3 loop spans 14 amino acids. CDR3 DNA sequence: TGTGCCAGCAGCTTAGAGTTGACAGGCGCGGGCTACACCTTC. This encodes CASSLELTGAGYTF.

The chain carries TRBV7-9 and TRBJ1-1; D call uncertain. This CDR3 is built from 15 residues. The germline CDR1 and CDR2 sequences are SEHNR and FQNEAQ (reference sequence). Trimming took off 1 base at V and 2 bases at J, with 11 bases between the two ends. CDR3 sequence reads: CASSLGSAGNTEAFF. The CDR3 DNA sequence: TGTGCCAGCAGCTTAGGTTCGGCGGGAAACACTGAAGCTTTCTTT.

V usage is TRBV27 and J usage is TRBJ1-2; 7 nucleotides agree with TRBD1. The CDR3 loop spans 15 amino acids. CDR1 and CDR2 from the germline V gene are MNHEY and SMNVEV (reference sequence). Losses at the gene ends were 5 bases for V and 6 bases for J; bases not matched to a gene: 12. The CDR3 DNA sequence: TGTGCCAGCAGTCCTTACTCAGGGGGTACTAATGGCTACACCTTC. Protein product: CASSPYSGGTNGYTF.

The V gene is TRBV13, the J gene TRBJ2-1, with 14 bases fitting TRBD2. From germline, CDR1 is PRHDT and CDR2 FYEKMQ (reference sequence). The CDR3 spans 15 residues. The V gene end was trimmed by 5 bases and the J gene end by 9 bases; junction bases not matched to a gene: 6. The DNA of the CDR3 is TGTGCCAGCAGCACGGGACTAGCGGGAGTACTTGAGCAGTTCTTC. Translated: CASSTGLAGVLEQFF.

A remark on this clone: One end of the junction varies from germline; a read error may be responsible. The rearrangement joins TRBV10-3 to TRBJ2-5, with 7 positions matching TRBD1. In germline, CDR1 is ENHRY, CDR2 SYGVKD. The CDR3 consists of 14 residues. The CDR3 loop is CAIREDRAQGTQYF. The DNA for the CDR3 is TGTGCCATCAGAGAAGACAGGGCCCAAGGGACCCAGTACTTC.

V usage is TRBV7-2 and J usage is TRBJ1-2, with 9 positions matching TRBD1. Trimming removed 1 base from V and 5 bases from J; junction bases left unmatched: 2. This CDR3 has 14 residues. Per germline, CDR1 SGHTA and CDR2 FQGNSA. Here the CDR3 reads CASSLVGTGYGYTF. Here the CDR3 DNA reads TGTGCCAGCAGCTTAGTAGGGACAGGGTATGGCTACACCTTC.

The rearrangement links TRBV19 to TRBJ2-7; 8 bases fit TRBD2. Per germline, CDR1 LNHDA and CDR2 SQIVND (reference sequence). Trimming cost V 6 bases and J 5 bases; bases outside gene matches: 9. The CDR3 spans 14 residues. The CDR3 is CASSSREGQNEQYF. The DNA of the CDR3 is TGTGCCAGTAGCTCACGGGAGGGTCAGAACGAGCAGTACTTC.

The chain uses TRBV6-4 and TRBJ2-1, with TRBD2 matching 10 bases. V lost 3 bases, J lost 9 bases, and 5 bases stayed unmatched. Germline assignment: CDR1 MRHNA and CDR2 SNTAGT. CDR3 length: 14 residues. CDR3 sequence reads: CASSEAGGPFEQFF. The CDR3 DNA follows: TGTGCCAGCAGTGAAGCGGGAGGGCCATTTGAGCAGTTCTTC.

The chain uses TRBV2 and TRBJ1-2; D call uncertain. Per germline, CDR1 SNHLY and CDR2 FYNNEI. V dropped 7 bases and J dropped 4 bases, with 13 bases sitting between them. The CDR3 is 13 amino acids. CDR3 bases: TGTGCCAGCACTGCACTGCTAATCTATGGCTACACCTTC. Its translation: CASTALLIYGYTF.

The chain combines TRBV30 with TRBJ2-1; TRBD2 might be the D (6 bases). V was shortened by 0 bases and J by 6 bases, with 9 bases between the two germline ends. The CDR3 is 13 residues long. Germline V lookup: CDR1 GTSNPN, CDR2 SVGIG (reference sequence). CDR3 residues: CAWSVLGGNEQFF. In DNA, the CDR3 is TGTGCCTGGAGTGTACTCGGGGGCAATGAGCAGTTCTTC.

The V and J genes are TRBV7-3 and TRBJ2-7; 10 bases map to TRBD2. Trimming removed 5 bases from V and 3 bases from J; junction bases left unmatched: 4. The CDR3 sequence is 14 residues long. Germline values: CDR1 SGHTA, CDR2 FQGTGA. The CDR3 bases are TGTGCCAGCAGCGCTAGCGGGAGCGGCTACGAGCAGTACTTC. As protein: CASSASGSGYEQYF.

This chain links TRBV20-1 with TRBJ2-3; D remains ambiguous. V was cut by 5 bases and J by 6 bases, with 9 bases left in between. CDR3 length: 11 amino acids. Germline V gene data show CDR1 as DFQATT and CDR2 as SNEGSKA (reference sequence). CDR3: CSAPLSDTQYF. CDR3 nucleotide sequence: TGCAGTGCTCCCCTATCCGATACGCAGTATTTT.

The genes are TRBV19 and TRBJ1-1; a possible D gene is TRBD1 (5 bases). This CDR3 comprises 13 residues. The germline V gene has CDR1 LNHDA and CDR2 SQIVND (reference sequence). Trimming removed 7 bases at V and 8 bases at J, with 17 bases between. CDR3 protein: CASTTRRGEEAFF. The CDR3 DNA sequence: TGTGCCAGTACCACGAGACGGGGGGAAGAAGCTTTCTTT.

J is TRBJ1-2 and V is TRBV6-2 or TRBV6-3, with D perhaps matching TRBD1 (6 bases). Germline V gives CDR1 MNHEY, CDR2 SVGEGT. Trimming cost V 5 bases and J 3 bases, with 10 bases left between them. The CDR3 runs to 13 residues. The CDR3 DNA reads as TGTGCCAGCAGTCCAGGGGTCGACTATGGCTACACCTTC. Residues: CASSPGVDYGYTF.

This chain joins TRBV25-1 and TRBJ1-2; no definite D call. CDR1 is MGHDK and CDR2 is SYGVNS in the germline V gene. This CDR3 is 14 amino acids long. V was trimmed by 1 base and J by 2 bases, leaving 8 bases between them. The CDR3 DNA follows: TGTGCCAGCAGTGAATCGGAGGTAAACTATGGCTACACCTTC. It is translated as CASSESEVNYGYTF.

This chain connects TRBV28 to TRBJ2-4; D remains ambiguous. CDR3 length: 16 residues. From germline, CDR1 is MDHEN and CDR2 SYDVKM. Trimming stripped 3 bases from V and 0 bases from J, with 12 bases between. The chain's CDR3 is CASSFPPYRAKNIQYF. CDR3 bases: TGTGCCAGCAGTTTCCCACCTTATAGAGCCAAAAACATTCAGTACTTC.

CDR3 in DNA: TGTGCCAGCAGCCCGTTGGGGCAGCCTGGAGAAAAACTGTTTTTT. Translating it yields CASSPLGQPGEKLFF. The chain uses TRBV14 and TRBJ1-4, with a weak D call TRBD1 (5 bases). V was cut by 4 bases and J by 8 bases, with 17 bases left in between. CDR1 SGHDN and CDR2 FVKESK come from the germline V gene. The CDR3 extends over 15 amino acids.

The J gene is TRBJ1-2, the V gene TRBV19; TRBD1 aligns across 7 bases. Trimming cost V 7 bases and J 4 bases; bases outside gene matches: 9. This CDR3 is built from 14 residues. Germline CDR1 is LNHDA and CDR2 is SQIVND (reference sequence). CDR3 DNA: TGTGCCAGTAACCTGAACAGGGGCACCTATGGCTACACCTTC. Translated: CASNLNRGTYGYTF.

The genes are TRBV10-3 and TRBJ1-5, with 8 bases identical to TRBD1. The CDR3 has 14 amino acids. Germline V gives CDR1 ENHRY, CDR2 SYGVKD. V shed 2 bases, J shed 6 bases, and the junction held 3 bases outside the gene matches. Here the CDR3 reads CAISEGTGGQPQHF. In nucleotides, the CDR3 is TGTGCCATCAGTGAGGGGACAGGCGGTCAGCCCCAGCATTTT.

The chain joins TRBV30 to TRBJ1-3; the D is unclear. Germline V lookup: CDR1 GTSNPN, CDR2 SVGIG (reference sequence). The CDR3 is 12 amino acids. V was cut by 4 bases and J by 1 base, with 5 bases left in between. CDR3 sequence: CAWKLSGNTIYF. The CDR3 DNA reads as TGTGCCTGGAAGCTTTCTGGAAACACCATATATTTT.

The chain joins TRBV10-2 to TRBJ2-2; weak D call: TRBD2 (5 bases). CDR1 and CDR2 (germline): WSHSY, SAAADI. The CDR3 contains 13 residues. V was shortened by 6 bases and J by 6 bases, with 11 bases between the two germline ends. The CDR3 is CASRAVRAGELFF. The CDR3 region has the DNA TGCGCCAGCAGGGCAGTGAGGGCCGGGGAGCTGTTTTTT.

The chain uses TRBV6-5 and TRBJ2-3; 11 bases agree with TRBD2. The CDR3 spans 16 residues. Germline CDR1 and CDR2: MNHEY and SVGAGI. V was pared by 4 bases and J by 0 bases, with 3 bases of the junction left unmatched. CDR3 amino acids: CASSLGLAVSTDTQYF. The DNA of the CDR3 is TGTGCCAGCAGTTTGGGACTAGCGGTTAGCACAGATACGCAGTATTTT.

This clone was detected only a few times. Distinct nucleotide sequences in the sample also encode this CDR3. The CDR3 reads CASSPTAGANYGYTF. The CDR3 coding sequence is TGCGCCAGCAGCCCTACAGCGGGGGCTAACTATGGCTACACCTTC. The chain combines TRBV4-1 with TRBJ1-2; the D gene is possibly TRBD1 (5 bases). The CDR3 is 15 residues long. Trimming cost V 4 bases and J 0 bases, with 12 bases left between them. Germline V CDR1 and CDR2: MGHRA, YSYEKL.

The V and J genes are TRBV4-1 and TRBJ1-2; 7 nucleotides match TRBD1. V was pared by 3 bases and J by 2 bases, with 6 bases of the junction left unmatched. Germline V CDR1 and CDR2: MGHRA, YSYEKL. CDR3 size: 15 residues. The DNA for the CDR3 is TGCGCCAGCAGCCAGCAACTACAGGGGAACTATGGCTACACCTTC. As protein: CASSQQLQGNYGYTF.

This rearrangement joins TRBV9 to TRBJ2-7; 9 bases agree with TRBD1. J was trimmed by 2 bases and V by 3 bases; bases with no gene match: 9. This CDR3 is 16 amino acids long. Germline V gene lookup returns CDR1 SGDLS and CDR2 YYNGEE. The CDR3: CASSAHPRDRAYEQYF. DNA of the CDR3: TGTGCCAGCAGCGCCCATCCCCGGGACAGGGCCTACGAGCAGTACTTC.

The chain has TRBV2 and TRBJ2-7, with 7 bases lining up with TRBD1. The germline CDR1 and CDR2 sequences are SNHLY and FYNNEI. V was clipped by 5 bases and J by 8 bases; unmatched bases: 12. The CDR3 is 14 residues long. The CDR3 coding sequence is TGTGCCAGCAGTCCGTTACAGGGGATAGTGCAGCAGTACTTC. Translation: CASSPLQGIVQQYF.

This chain links TRBV7-2 with TRBJ1-3; unclear D gene. CDR3 length: 13 amino acids. Trimming cost V 6 bases and J 1 base, with 7 bases left between them. Germline CDR1 is SGHTA and CDR2 is FQGNSA. The CDR3 DNA is TGTGCCAGCAGTACAAATTCTGGAAACACCATATATTTT. Protein sequence: CASSTNSGNTIYF.